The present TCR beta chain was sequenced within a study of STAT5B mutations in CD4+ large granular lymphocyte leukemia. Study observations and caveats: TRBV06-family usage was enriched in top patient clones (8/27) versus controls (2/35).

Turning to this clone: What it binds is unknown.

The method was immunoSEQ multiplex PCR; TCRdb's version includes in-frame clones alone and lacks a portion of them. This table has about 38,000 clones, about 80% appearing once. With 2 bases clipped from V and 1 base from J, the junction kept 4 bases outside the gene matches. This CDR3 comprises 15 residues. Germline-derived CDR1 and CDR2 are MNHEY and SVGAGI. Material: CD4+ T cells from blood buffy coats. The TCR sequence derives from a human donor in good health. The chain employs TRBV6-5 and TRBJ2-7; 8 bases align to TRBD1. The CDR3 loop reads CASSYTGQESYEQYF. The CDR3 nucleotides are TGTGCCAGCAGTTACACGGGACAGGAGTCCTACGAGCAGTACTTC.